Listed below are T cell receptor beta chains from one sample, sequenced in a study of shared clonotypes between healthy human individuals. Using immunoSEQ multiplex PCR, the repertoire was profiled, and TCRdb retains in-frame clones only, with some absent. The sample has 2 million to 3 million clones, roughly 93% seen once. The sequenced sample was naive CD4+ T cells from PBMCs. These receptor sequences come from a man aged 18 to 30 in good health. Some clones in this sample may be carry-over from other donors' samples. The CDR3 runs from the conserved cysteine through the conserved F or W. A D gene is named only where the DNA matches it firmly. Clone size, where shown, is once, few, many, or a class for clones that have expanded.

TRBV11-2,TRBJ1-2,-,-,CASSLAGDGYTF,TGTGCCAGCAGCTTAGCAGGGGACGGCTACACCTTC
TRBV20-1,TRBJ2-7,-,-,CSARGAYEQYF,TGCAGTGCTAGGGGGGCCTACGAGCAGTACTTC
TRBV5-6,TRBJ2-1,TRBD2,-,CASSLLAGSYNEQFF,TGTGCCAGCAGCTTACTAGCGGGGTCCTACAATGAGCAGTTCTTC
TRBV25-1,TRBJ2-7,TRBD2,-,CASGLAGTYEQYF,TGTGCCAGCGGCCTAGCGGGTACCTACGAGCAGTACTTC
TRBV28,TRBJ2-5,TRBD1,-,CASSARQGQETQYF,TGTGCCAGCAGTGCTCGACAGGGCCAAGAGACCCAGTACTTC
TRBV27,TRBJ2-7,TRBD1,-,CASSSPTGGFYEQYF,TGTGCCAGCAGTTCCCCGACAGGGGGCTTCTACGAGCAGTACTTC
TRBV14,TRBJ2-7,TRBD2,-,CASSQTPGLAAYEQYF,TGTGCCAGCAGCCAAACGCCGGGACTAGCGGCCTACGAGCAGTACTTC
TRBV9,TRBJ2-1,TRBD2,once,CASSPSGGRNNEQFF,TGTGCCAGCAGCCCATCCGGCGGGAGGAACAATGAGCAGTTCTTC
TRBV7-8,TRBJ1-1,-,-,CASKVGSHTGEAFF,TGTGCCAGCAAAGTCGGATCCCACACTGGTGAAGCTTTCTTT
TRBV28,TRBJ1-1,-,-,CASSLWPETGARDTEAFF,TGTGCCAGCAGTTTATGGCCCGAGACGGGGGCTCGGGACACTGAAGCTTTCTTT
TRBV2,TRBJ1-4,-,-,CASKGGGEKLFF,TGTGCCAGCAAAGGAGGAGGTGAAAAACTGTTTTTT
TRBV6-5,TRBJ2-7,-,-,CASSLGGEQYF,TGTGCCAGCAGTTTAGGCGGCGAGCAGTACTTC
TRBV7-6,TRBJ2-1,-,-,CASSENRNEQFF,TGTGCCAGCAGCGAAAATAGGAATGAGCAGTTCTTC
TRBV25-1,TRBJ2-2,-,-,CASSEYGETGELFF,TGTGCCAGCAGTGAATATGGGGAAACCGGGGAGCTGTTTTTT
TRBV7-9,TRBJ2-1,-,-,CASSNGWTNEQFF,TGTGCCAGCAGCAACGGGTGGACTAATGAGCAGTTCTTC
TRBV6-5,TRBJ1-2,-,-,CASSYSVNFRDGYTF,TGTGCCAGCAGTTACTCGGTGAACTTCCGGGATGGCTACACCTTC
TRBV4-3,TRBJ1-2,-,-,CASSQGLESDYGYTF,TGCGCCAGCAGCCAAGGCCTTGAGTCCGACTATGGCTACACCTTC
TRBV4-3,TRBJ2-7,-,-,CASSQVVGTNYEQYF,TGCGCCAGCAGCCAAGTAGTAGGCACAAACTACGAGCAGTACTTC
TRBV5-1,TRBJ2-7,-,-,CASSVGGSYEQYF,TGCGCCAGCAGCGTGGGCGGCTCCTACGAGCAGTACTTC
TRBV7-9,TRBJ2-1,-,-,CASSPVGGWGEQFF,TGTGCCAGCAGCCCAGTAGGCGGATGGGGTGAGCAGTTCTTC
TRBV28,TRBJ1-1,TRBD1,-,CASSSQGAGTEAFF,TGTGCCAGCAGTTCTCAGGGGGCAGGAACTGAAGCTTTCTTT
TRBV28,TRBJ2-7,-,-,CASRTSWGLSSYEQYF,TGTGCCAGCAGGACCTCATGGGGGTTAAGCTCCTACGAGCAGTACTTC
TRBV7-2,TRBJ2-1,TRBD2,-,CASSPPGLAGYEQFF,TGTGCCAGCAGCCCTCCGGGACTAGCGGGCTATGAGCAGTTCTTC
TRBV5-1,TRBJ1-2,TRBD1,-,CASGPGQGVDGYTF,TGCGCCAGCGGCCCGGGACAGGGGGTCGATGGCTACACCTTC
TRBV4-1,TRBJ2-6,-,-,CASSQGQASSGANVLTF,TGCGCCAGCAGCCAAGGACAGGCCTCCTCTGGGGCCAACGTCCTGACTTTC
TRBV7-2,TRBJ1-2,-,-,CASSLQGELPGYTF,TGTGCCAGCAGCTTGCAGGGTGAGCTTCCTGGCTACACCTTC
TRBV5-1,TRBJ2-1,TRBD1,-,CASTPGGGYNEQFF,TGCGCCAGCACACCAGGGGGTGGATACAATGAGCAGTTCTTC
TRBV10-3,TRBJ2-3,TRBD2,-,CALSSGGPPDTQYF,TGTGCCTTATCCTCGGGAGGGCCCCCAGATACGCAGTATTTT
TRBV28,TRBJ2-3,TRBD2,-,CASSFNPGEPSGENTDTQYF,TGTGCCAGCAGTTTTAATCCGGGGGAACCTAGCGGGGAAAACACAGATACGCAGTATTTT
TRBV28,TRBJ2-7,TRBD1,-,CASAGQGYGSSYEQYF,TGTGCCAGCGCCGGACAGGGGTACGGGTCGTCCTACGAGCAGTACTTC
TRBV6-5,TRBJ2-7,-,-,CASSLSGTVRGEQYF,TGTGCCAGCAGTCTCTCCGGGACTGTCAGGGGCGAGCAGTACTTC
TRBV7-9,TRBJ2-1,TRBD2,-,CASSPNRLAGADEQFF,TGTGCCAGCAGTCCCAACCGACTAGCGGGAGCTGATGAGCAGTTCTTC
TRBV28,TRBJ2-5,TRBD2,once,CASSSLAGERKETQYF,TGTGCCAGCAGTTCCCTAGCGGGAGAGCGGAAAGAGACCCAGTACTTC
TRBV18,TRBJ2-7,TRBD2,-,CASSPPRGVYEQYF,TGTGCCAGCTCACCCCCGCGGGGGGTCTACGAGCAGTACTTC
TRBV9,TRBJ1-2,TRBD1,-,CASAQGAIPNYGYTF,TGTGCCAGCGCCCAGGGGGCGATTCCTAACTATGGCTACACCTTC
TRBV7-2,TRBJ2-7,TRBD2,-,CASSGTSGGSSYEQYF,TGTGCCAGCAGCGGGACTAGCGGGGGAAGCTCCTACGAGCAGTACTTC
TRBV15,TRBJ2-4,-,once,CATSRNRVAKDIQYF,TGTGCCACCAGCAGAAACAGGGTAGCCAAGGACATTCAGTACTTC
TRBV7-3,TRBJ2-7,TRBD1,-,CASSATGQGASEQYF,TGTGCCAGCAGCGCAACGGGACAGGGGGCCTCCGAGCAGTACTTC
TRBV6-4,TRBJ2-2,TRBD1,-,CASAPTGEWTGELFF,TGTGCCAGTGCACCGACAGGGGAGTGGACGGGGGAGCTGTTTTTT
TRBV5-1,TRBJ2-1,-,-,CASSGLESSYNEQFF,TGCGCCAGCAGCGGACTTGAGAGCTCCTACAATGAGCAGTTCTTC
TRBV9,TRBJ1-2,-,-,CASSVGPGRNYGYTF,TGTGCCAGCAGCGTAGGTCCAGGAAGGAACTATGGCTACACCTTC
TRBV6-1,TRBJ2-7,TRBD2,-,CASSENTGGLYEQYF,TGTGCCAGCAGTGAAAACACGGGAGGGCTCTACGAGCAGTACTTC
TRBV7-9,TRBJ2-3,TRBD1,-,CASSLSTGAWATDTQYF,TGTGCCAGCAGCTTATCAACAGGGGCATGGGCGACAGATACGCAGTATTTT
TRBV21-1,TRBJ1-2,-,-,CASSPQDGRDGYTF,TGTGCCAGCAGCCCTCAGGACGGGCGGGATGGCTACACCTTC
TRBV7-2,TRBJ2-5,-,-,CASSLSSAEETQYF,TGTGCCAGCAGCTTAAGTAGCGCAGAAGAGACCCAGTACTTC